Listed here are 7 T cell receptor beta chains from one sample, sequenced in a study of shared clonotypes between healthy human individuals. Method: immunoSEQ multiplex PCR; TCRdb's copy keeps in-frame clones and lacks some. The profile shows about 640,000 clones, approximately 79% of them singletons. Sample: memory CD4+ T cells sorted from blood. Sample subset: CD45RA-negative fraction. The receptors come from a woman in her twenties or thirties in good health.

The J gene is TRBJ2-1, the V gene TRBV28; no definite D call. The CDR3 has 14 residues. Between the trimmed V and J ends, which lost 6 bases and 9 bases, there was a span of 18 bases. The germline V gene encodes CDR1 MDHEN and CDR2 SYDVKM. The CDR3 spells CASSAPGRNGEQFF. The CDR3, as DNA: TGTGCCAGCAGCGCCCCCGGACGAAATGGTGAGCAGTTCTTC.

The chain recombines TRBV25-1 with TRBJ1-1; D gene ambiguous. The CDR3 runs to 13 residues. Germline V gene sequence: CDR1 MGHDK, CDR2 SYGVNS. Deletions cut 8 bases from V and 1 base from J, with 11 bases between. The CDR3 is CASAFARNTEAFF. The CDR3 region has the DNA TGTGCCAGCGCGTTTGCGCGGAACACTGAAGCTTTCTTT.

The rearrangement links TRBV18 to TRBJ2-5, with TRBD2 matching over 7 bases. Germline CDR1 KGHSH, CDR2 LQKENI. The trim removed 5 bases at V and 7 bases at J, leaving 19 bases unmatched. CDR3 length equals 17 residues. The CDR3: CASSAPSGYAGDGTQYF. Here the CDR3 DNA reads TGTGCCAGCTCAGCCCCCTCAGGATACGCGGGGGACGGGACCCAGTACTTC. The complete variable domain, with remaining parts taken from reference TRBV18 and TRBJ2-5, reads NAGVMQNPRHLVRRRGQEARLRCSPMKGHSHVYWYRQLPEEGLKFMVYLQKENIIDESGMPKERFSAEFPKEGPSILRIQQVVRGDSAAYFCASSAPSGYAGDGTQYFGPGTRLLVL.

This clone has only one observation. The V and J genes are TRBV5-1 and TRBJ1-4; D call uncertain. Trimming stripped 4 bases from V and 0 bases from J, with 7 bases between. The germline gives CDR1 SGHRS, CDR2 YFSETQ. The length of the CDR3 is 14 residues. The CDR3 nucleotides are TGCGCCAGCAGCATTACCGCAACTAATGAAAAACTGTTTTTT. It yields the protein CASSITATNEKLFF. Full variable domain (rest looked up from reference TRBV5-1 and TRBJ1-4): KAGVTQTPRYLIKTRGQQVTLSCSPISGHRSVSWYQQTPGQGLQFLFEYFSETQRNKGNFPGRFSGRQFSNSRSEMNVSTLELGDSALYLCASSITATNEKLFFGSGTQLSVL.

This chain connects TRBV18 to TRBJ2-3; 14 nucleotides match TRBD2. CDR3 length: 17 amino acids. The junction had 5 bases not matched to a gene; V was cut back by 3 bases and J by 3 bases. Germline-derived CDR1 and CDR2 are KGHSH and LQKENI. CDR3 amino acids: CASSPGTSGSGTDTQYF. CDR3 bases: TGTGCCAGCTCACCTGGGACTAGCGGGAGCGGGACAGATACGCAGTATTTT.

In regard to this clone: The sample has other DNA sequences that encode this CDR3 too. In DNA form, the CDR3 reads TGTGCCAGCAGCTTATCAGACTACGAGCAGTACTTC. This codes for CASSLSDYEQYF. This chain links TRBV7-2 with TRBJ2-7, with no clear D. The germline V and J ends were trimmed by 2 bases and 3 bases, with 5 bases remaining between them. Germline CDR1 reads SGHTA; CDR2 reads FQGNSA. This CDR3 contains 12 residues.

This clone has more than one count but fewer than ten. V and J are TRBV5-5 and TRBJ2-5, with a possible D match to TRBD1 (6 bases). The ends were cut back, 2 bases at V and 1 base at J, with 12 bases in the middle. Looked up from germline, CDR1 is SGHKS and CDR2 is YYEKEE (reference sequence). This CDR3 is 15 amino acids long. CDR3 loop: CASSFQGKSQETQYF. CDR3 DNA sequence: TGTGCCAGCAGCTTCCAGGGGAAAAGCCAAGAGACCCAGTACTTC.